Following are 11 T cell receptor beta chains from one sample sequenced in a study of blood T cell repertoires in COVID-19. TCRdb keeps only in-frame clones here, not all; method: immunoSEQ multiplex PCR. Of more than 200,000 clones listed, about 86% were seen once; the top ten hold approximately 9%. The sample comprised peripheral blood. These receptors all stem from a man between 40 and 49 years old with active or convalescent COVID-19.

The chain recombines TRBV21-1 with TRBJ2-5; the DNA was not compared with TRBD1, the D call given in the table. TRBV21-1 corresponds to a pseudogene. This CDR3 has 14 amino acids. In nucleotides, the CDR3 is TGTGCCAGCAGCAAACAGGGGGGTCGGGAGACCCAGTACTTC. This encodes CASSKQGGRETQYF.

The rearrangement links TRBV6-6 to TRBJ1-2; a weak D match, TRBD1 (5 bases). CDR1 MNHNY and CDR2 SVGAGI come from the germline V gene (reference sequence). The CDR3 has 15 residues. The germline V and J ends were trimmed by 6 bases and 4 bases, with 18 bases remaining between them. The CDR3 DNA sequence: TGTGCCAGCAGCAACGGGGAGGCCGGGGGCTATGGCTACACCTTC. Translated, it gives CASSNGEAGGYGYTF.

This clone occurred a few times. This chain uses TRBV7-9 with TRBJ2-3; D call uncertain. The CDR3 runs 14 residues. CDR1 and CDR2 from the germline V gene are SEHNR and FQNEAQ (reference sequence). V lost 3 bases and J 2 bases, leaving 9 bases between the germline ends. CDR3 residues: CASSFGSYTDTQYF. The DNA of the CDR3 is TGTGCCAGCAGCTTCGGGTCCTACACAGATACGCAGTATTTT.

The V call is TRBV2, the J call TRBJ1-3, with a weak D call TRBD1 (5 bases). The CDR3 runs to 16 residues. Trimming removed 4 bases at V and 8 bases at J, with 21 bases between. From germline, CDR1 is SNHLY and CDR2 FYNNEI. Here the CDR3 DNA reads TGTGCCAGCAGTGCATCCGGGGGTCCGGGTCAGGACACCATATATTTT. Translated: CASSASGGPGQDTIYF. Looking up the rest from reference TRBV2 and TRBJ1-3 gives the full variable domain: EPEVTQTPSHQVTQMGQEVILRCVPISNHLYFYWYRQILGQKVEFLVSFYNNEISEKSEIFDDQFSVERPDGSNFTLKIRSTKLEDSAMYFCASSASGGPGQDTIYFGEGSWLTVV.

V gene TRBV6-5 combines with J gene TRBJ1-5; the D gene is possibly TRBD1 (6 bases). CDR3 length: 15 residues. In germline, CDR1 is MNHEY, CDR2 SVGAGI. V lost 0 bases and J lost 4, with 10 bases in between. In nucleotides, the CDR3 is TGTGCCAGCAGTTACTCGGGGACACCTAATCAGCCCCAGCATTTT. This codes for CASSYSGTPNQPQHF.

The chain combines TRBV5-1 with TRBJ2-5; 7 bases map to TRBD1. This CDR3 spans 14 amino acids. Germline trimming cut 1 base from V and 4 bases from J; bases unmatched to any gene: 4. Germline values: CDR1 SGHRS, CDR2 YFSETQ. This chain's CDR3 is CASSLTGEGETQYF. The CDR3 DNA is TGCGCCAGCAGCTTGACAGGGGAAGGAGAGACCCAGTACTTC. Full variable domain (remainder filled in from reference TRBV5-1 and TRBJ2-5): KAGVTQTPRYLIKTRGQQVTLSCSPISGHRSVSWYQQTPGQGLQFLFEYFSETQRNKGNFPGRFSGRQFSNSRSEMNVSTLELGDSALYLCASSLTGEGETQYFGPGTRLLVL.

The rearrangement joins TRBV18 to TRBJ1-5; D unclear. This CDR3 spans 16 amino acids. V shed 1 base and J shed 4 bases, with 14 bases lying between them. Germline values: CDR1 KGHSH, CDR2 LQKENI. For the CDR3, the DNA is TGTGCCAGCTCACCACGACCTCTAGAAATTAATCAGCCCCAGCATTTT. It specifies CASSPRPLEINQPQHF.

This chain uses TRBV7-2 with TRBJ1-5; D is ambiguous. Between the trimmed V and J ends, which lost 5 bases and 3 bases, there was a span of 8 bases. There are 13 residues in the CDR3. From germline, CDR1 is SGHTA and CDR2 FQGNSA. The CDR3 DNA is TGTGCCAGCAGCCCTAAAAACAATCAGCCCCAGCATTTT. Its protein is CASSPKNNQPQHF. Drawing the rest from reference TRBV7-2 and TRBJ1-5, the complete variable domain is GAGVSQSPSNKVTEKGKDVELRCDPISGHTALYWYRQSLGQGLEFLIYFQGNSAPDKSGLPSDRFSAERTGGSVSTLTIQRTQQEDSAVYLCASSPKNNQPQHFGDGTRLSIL.

The genes are TRBV5-5 and TRBJ2-3; 9 bases match TRBD1. This CDR3 is 16 amino acids long. Germline assignment: CDR1 SGHKS and CDR2 YYEKEE (reference sequence). Trimming at V came to 4 bases and at J to 2 bases, leaving 8 bases not matched to a gene. The CDR3 nucleotides read TGTGCCAGCAGCATCCGGACAGGGGCTCCCACAGATACGCAGTATTTT. It encodes CASSIRTGAPTDTQYF.

The sample holds one count of this clone. The rearrangement uses TRBV30 and TRBJ2-5; TRBD2 aligns across 10 bases. Germline CDR1 GTSNPN, CDR2 SVGIG (reference sequence). There are 14 residues in the CDR3. The junction had 1 base not matched to a gene; V was cut back by 2 bases and J by 1 base. CDR3 nucleotides: TGTGCCTGGAGTTGGACTAGCGGCCAAGAGACCCAGTACTTC. This codes for CAWSWTSGQETQYF.

The chain is built from TRBV19 and TRBJ1-2; 8 nucleotides align to TRBD1. This CDR3 contains 17 residues. V lost 9 bases to trimming and J lost 4 bases; unmatched junction nucleotides: 19. CDR1 is LNHDA and CDR2 is SQIVND in the germline V gene (reference sequence). The CDR3: CASRGGAGGDGGYGYTF. The CDR3 DNA reads TGTGCCAGCCGAGGCGGGGCAGGGGGCGATGGAGGCTATGGCTACACCTTC.